A selection of T cell receptor beta chains follows, all from one sample in a study of vaccination and CD4 T cells after COVID-19. TCRdb used MiXCR to reprocess the PCR reads, holding one entry per CDR3 protein. This table holds some 10,000 distinct CDR3 sequences, roughly 64% found once. These TCRs are of unknown antigen specificity. The sample was CD4+ T cells from blood, cultured in vitro. The receptors shown here come from a human donor who had recovered from COVID-19. The CDR3 runs from the conserved cysteine through the conserved F or W. Fields, in order: D gene, V gene, J gene, clone size, CDR3 DNA, CDR3 protein. The D gene is left open where the match is weak. A clone size is listed for some rows: how often the clone was seen (once, few, many), or a class if it is expanded.

D: TRBD2; V: TRBV27; J: TRBJ2-4; size: -; DNA: TGTGCCAGCAGTCTCGCTAGCGGAATAGCCAAAAACATTCAGTACTTC; CDR3: CASSLASGIAKNIQYF
D: TRBD2; V: TRBV24-1; J: TRBJ2-3; size: -; DNA: TGTGCCACCAGTGATTTGGGAGCTAGCGGTACAGATACGCAGTATTTT; CDR3: CATSDLGASGTDTQYF
D: -; V: TRBV15; J: TRBJ2-3; size: -; DNA: TGTGCCACCAGCAGAGACAGGCTAACAACAGATACGCAGTATTTT; CDR3: CATSRDRLTTDTQYF
D: TRBD2; V: TRBV30; J: TRBJ2-3; size: -; DNA: TGTGCCTGGAACCGGGAGGGCGGCGGAGATACGCAGTATTTT; CDR3: CAWNREGGGDTQYF
D: -; V: TRBV6-1; J: TRBJ2-7; size: once; DNA: TGTGCCAGCAGTACCTCCGGGACACCCGCCTACGAGCAGTACTTC; CDR3: CASSTSGTPAYEQYF
D: -; V: TRBV28; J: TRBJ1-1; size: -; DNA: TGTGCCAGCAGTTTATCTGTGCCGGGGAACACTGAAGCTTTCTTT; CDR3: CASSLSVPGNTEAFF
D: -; V: TRBV30; J: TRBJ2-7; size: -; DNA: TGTGCCTGGAGGGACTCCTACGAGCAGTACTTC; CDR3: CAWRDSYEQYF
D: TRBD1; V: TRBV10-1; J: TRBJ2-7; size: -; DNA: TGCGCCAGCAGTGAGTCGGGACAGAGCTACGAGCAGTACTTC; CDR3: CASSESGQSYEQYF
D: TRBD2; V: TRBV25-1; J: TRBJ2-5; size: -; DNA: TGTGCCAGCAGTGATTTAGCGGGAGGAGGAGAGACCCAGTACTTC; CDR3: CASSDLAGGGETQYF
D: TRBD1; V: TRBV19; J: TRBJ1-2; size: few; DNA: TGTGCCAGCAGACAGGGACCACCCTATGGCTACACCTTC; CDR3: CASRQGPPYGYTF
D: -; V: TRBV15; J: TRBJ2-1; size: few; DNA: TGTGCCACCACCAGGGGTTCACTGAGGGAATCCAATGAGCAGTTCTTC; CDR3: CATTRGSLRESNEQFF
D: -; V: TRBV6-1; J: TRBJ1-6; size: few; DNA: TGTGCCAGCAGACAACAGGGTGGAAGTAATTCACCCCTCCACTTT; CDR3: CASRQQGGSNSPLHF
D: -; V: TRBV6-5; J: TRBJ1-2; size: once; DNA: TGTGCCAGCAGTTACTCAGCAGCCAGACGTGGCTACACCTTC; CDR3: CASSYSAARRGYTF